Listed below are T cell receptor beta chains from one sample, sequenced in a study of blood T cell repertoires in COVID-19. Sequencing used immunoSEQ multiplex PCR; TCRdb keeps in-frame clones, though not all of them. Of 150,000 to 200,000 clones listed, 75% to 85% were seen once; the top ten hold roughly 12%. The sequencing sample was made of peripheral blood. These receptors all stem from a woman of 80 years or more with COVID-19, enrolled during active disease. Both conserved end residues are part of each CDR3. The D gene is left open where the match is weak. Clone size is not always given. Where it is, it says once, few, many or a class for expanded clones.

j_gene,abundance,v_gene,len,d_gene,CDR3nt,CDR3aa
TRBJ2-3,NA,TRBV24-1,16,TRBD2,TGTGCCACCAGTGATTTGGGACTAGCGGGGGGGTTTACGCAGTATTTT,CATSDLGLAGGFTQYF
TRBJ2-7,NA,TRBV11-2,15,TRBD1,TGTGCCAGCAGCCCACCAGGGACAGGGCTGGGAGAGCAGCACTTC,CASSPPGTGLGEQHF
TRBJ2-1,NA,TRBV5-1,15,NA,TGCGCCAGCTCAACTCTAGCGCACTCCTACAATGAGCAGTTCTTC,CASSTLAHSYNEQFF
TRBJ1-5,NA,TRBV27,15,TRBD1,TGTGCCAGCAGACCAACAGGGGGCCGCAATCAGCCCCAGCATTTT,CASRPTGGRNQPQHF
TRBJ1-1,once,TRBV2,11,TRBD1,TGTGCCCGACAGGGGAACACTGAAGCTTTCTTT,CARQGNTEAFF
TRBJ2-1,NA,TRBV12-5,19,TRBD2,TGTGCTAGTGGTAAAGGACAGGGACTAGCGGGAGGGCACTACAATGAGCAGTTCTTC,CASGKGQGLAGGHYNEQFF
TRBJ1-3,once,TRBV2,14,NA,TGTGCCAGCAGTGAAATCAGCTCTGGAAACACCATATATTTT,CASSEISSGNTIYF
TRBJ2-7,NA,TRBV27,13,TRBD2,TGTGCCAGCAGTTGGGCGGGAGGGCTCGAGCAGTACTTC,CASSWAGGLEQYF
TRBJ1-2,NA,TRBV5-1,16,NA,TGCGCCAGCAGCTTGGCCCAGCCCCTAGGAGGATATGGCTACACCTTC,CASSLAQPLGGYGYTF
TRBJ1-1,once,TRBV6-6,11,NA,TGTGCCAGCAGCAGGGGCACTGAAGCTTTCTTT,CASSRGTEAFF
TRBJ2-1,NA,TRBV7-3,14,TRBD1,TGTGCCAGCAGCCGGGACAGGGCTTACAATGAGCAGTTCTTC,CASSRDRAYNEQFF
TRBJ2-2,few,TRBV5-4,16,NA,TGTGCCAGCAGCTTGGCCGAATTAGCGGTTGCGGGGGAGCTGTTTTTT,CASSLAELAVAGELFF
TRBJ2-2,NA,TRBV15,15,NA,TGTGCCACCAGCCCCTCCGCAGGTAACACCGGGGAGCTGTTTTTT,CATSPSAGNTGELFF
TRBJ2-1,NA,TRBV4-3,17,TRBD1,TGCGCCAGCAGCCCCGGACAGGGATTTGTTTCGGACAATGAGCAGTTCTTC,CASSPGQGFVSDNEQFF
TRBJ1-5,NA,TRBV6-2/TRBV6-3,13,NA,TGTGCCAGCAGTCCAGGTTACTATCAGCCCCAGCATTTT,CASSPGYYQPQHF
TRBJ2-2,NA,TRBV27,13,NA,TGTGCCAGCAGTTTATGGCAATCCGGGGAGCTGTTTTTT,CASSLWQSGELFF
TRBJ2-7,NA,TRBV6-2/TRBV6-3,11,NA,TGTGCCAGCAGTCGCACACAGGAGCAGTACTTC,CASSRTQEQYF
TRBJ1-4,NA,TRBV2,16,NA,TGTGCCAGCAGGAACGTACAGGGCCCAACTAATGAAAAACTGTTTTTT,CASRNVQGPTNEKLFF
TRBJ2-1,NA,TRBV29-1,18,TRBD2,TGCAGCGTTGAACCGCGACCGGGGACTAGCGGGAACTACAATGAGCAGTTCTTC,CSVEPRPGTSGNYNEQFF
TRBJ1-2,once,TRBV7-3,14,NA,TGTGCCAGCAGCCCGGACGGACAGACCTATGGCTACACCTTC,CASSPDGQTYGYTF
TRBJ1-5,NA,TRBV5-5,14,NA,TGTGCCAGCAGCTTGGAAGGGAGGGGCCAGCCCCAGCATTTT,CASSLEGRGQPQHF
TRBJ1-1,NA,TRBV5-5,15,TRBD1,TGTGCCAGCAGCGCCCACAGGGGCTTGAACACTGAAGCTTTCTTT,CASSAHRGLNTEAFF
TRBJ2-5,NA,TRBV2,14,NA,TGTGCCAGCAGTTCTGACAGTGGGGTGGGGACCCAGTACTTC,CASSSDSGVGTQYF
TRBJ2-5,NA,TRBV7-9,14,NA,TGTGCCAGCAGCTCGGGACTCCAGGAGGAGACCCAGTACTTC,CASSSGLQEETQYF
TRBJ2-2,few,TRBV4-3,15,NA,TGCGCCAGCAGCCAACTGACAGGGAGGACCGGGGAGCTGTTTTTT,CASSQLTGRTGELFF
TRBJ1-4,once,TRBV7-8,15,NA,TGTGCCAGCAGCTTAGGTGCAGGGTCTAATGAAAAACTGTTTTTT,CASSLGAGSNEKLFF
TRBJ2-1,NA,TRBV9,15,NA,TGTGCCAGCAGCGTAGTGATTGGGCTCTACAATGAGCAGTTCTTC,CASSVVIGLYNEQFF
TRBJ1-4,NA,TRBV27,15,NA,TGTGCCAGCAGTCTCACAGGGCTCGCTAATGAAAAACTGTTTTTT,CASSLTGLANEKLFF
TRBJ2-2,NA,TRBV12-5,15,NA,TGTGCTAGTGCCCGGAGGGAGATAGGGACCGGGGAGCTGTTTTTT,CASARREIGTGELFF
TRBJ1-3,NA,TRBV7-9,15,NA,TGTGCCAGCAGCTTATCAGGTAGCTCTGGAAACACCATATATTTT,CASSLSGSSGNTIYF
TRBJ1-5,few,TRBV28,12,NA,TGTGCCAGCAGACCGGACAGCCTCCCCCAGCATTTT,CASRPDSLPQHF
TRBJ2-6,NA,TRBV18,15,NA,TGTGCCAGCTCACCACCGAGCTCTGGGGCCAACGTCCTGACTTTC,CASSPPSSGANVLTF
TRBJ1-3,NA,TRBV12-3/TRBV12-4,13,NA,TGTGCCAGCACCTGGGGGGGACCCAACACCATATATTTT,CASTWGGPNTIYF
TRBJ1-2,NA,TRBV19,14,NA,TGTGCCAGTACCTTGGACAGATATTCCTATGGCTACACCTTC,CASTLDRYSYGYTF
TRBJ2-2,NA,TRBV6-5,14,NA,TGTGCCAGCAGTTACGTTCCGGGCACCGGGGAGCTGTTTTTT,CASSYVPGTGELFF